Each of the 10 T cell receptor beta chains below was sequenced from the same sample in a study of blood T cell repertoires in COVID-19. Profiling relied on immunoSEQ multiplex PCR, and the TCRdb table lists in-frame clones only, not all of them. The sample lists approximately 44,000 clones; approximately 79% were seen once. The material sequenced was peripheral blood. These TCRs come from a woman of 80 years or more with acute or convalescent COVID-19.

The chain couples TRBV29-1 to TRBJ2-3; 8 nucleotides align to TRBD1. Germline CDR1 and CDR2: SQVTM and ANQGSEA. V gave up 3 bases and J gave up 2 bases; unmatched junction bases: 4. The CDR3 has 14 residues. CDR3 region: CSVEGQATTDTQYF. For the CDR3, the DNA is TGCAGCGTTGAGGGACAGGCGACCACAGATACGCAGTATTTT.

The chain joins TRBV30 to TRBJ2-3; 9 bases map to TRBD1. J was trimmed by 6 bases and V by 0 bases; bases with no gene match: 10. Germline CDR1 and CDR2: GTSNPN and SVGIG (reference sequence). This CDR3 is built from 16 residues. CDR3 amino acids: CAWSVGGTGRMDTQYF. The CDR3 DNA reads TGTGCCTGGAGTGTTGGGGGGACAGGGAGGATGGATACGCAGTATTTT.

The table lists this clone with a count of one. The chain employs TRBV5-1 and TRBJ1-1; the match to TRBD1 covers 10 bases. The germline gives CDR1 SGHRS, CDR2 YFSETQ. This CDR3 has 13 residues. Unmatched junction bases numbered 1, after V lost 4 bases and J lost 4 bases. CDR3 nucleotides: TGCGCCAGCAGCAGGACAGGGGGCACTGAAGCTTTCTTT. It yields the protein CASSRTGGTEAFF.

This chain uses TRBV15 with TRBJ2-2; no firm D call. The germline gives CDR1 LNHNV, CDR2 YYDKDF (reference sequence). The V end lost 0 bases, the J end lost 6 bases, and 14 bases lay between the germline ends. The CDR3 loop spans 16 amino acids. The CDR3 nucleotides read TGTGCCACCAGCAGAGAGAAGTTGCAGGTCTCCGGGGAGCTGTTTTTT. It is translated as CATSREKLQVSGELFF.

This clone was detected only a few times. The chain employs TRBV11-3 and TRBJ2-3; 9 nucleotides line up with TRBD2. The CDR3 runs to 17 residues. V lost 1 base, J lost 4 bases, and 9 bases stayed unmatched. Germline V gives CDR1 SGHNT, CDR2 YENEEA. The CDR3 nucleotides read TGTGCCAGCAGCTTAGCTTCCGCTAGCGGGACGGCAGATACGCAGTATTTT. Translated: CASSLASASGTADTQYF.

This sequence joins TRBV2 and TRBJ1-6; TRBD1 is a possible D gene (5 bases). V was clipped by 7 bases and J by 7 bases, with 17 bases between them. Germline V gene lookup returns CDR1 SNHLY and CDR2 FYNNEI. The CDR3 has 15 amino acids. The CDR3 is CASTVSLGLNSPLHF. CDR3 in DNA: TGTGCCAGCACAGTCTCTTTGGGACTCAATTCACCCCTCCACTTT.

The rearrangement uses TRBV5-1 and TRBJ2-2; 9 bases are a match to TRBD2. J gave up 5 bases and V 0 bases, and 8 bases lay outside the gene matches. CDR3 size: 17 residues. Per germline, CDR1 SGHRS and CDR2 YFSETQ. The CDR3, as DNA: TGCGCCAGCAGCTTGGCCCTCGGCGGGAGGGGGACCGGGGAGCTGTTTTTT. This codes for CASSLALGGRGTGELFF. Based on the CDR3 plus reference TRBV5-1 and TRBJ2-2, the full variable domain is KAGVTQTPRYLIKTRGQQVTLSCSPISGHRSVSWYQQTPGQGLQFLFEYFSETQRNKGNFPGRFSGRQFSNSRSEMNVSTLELGDSALYLCASSLALGGRGTGELFFGEGSRLTVL.

This clone was seen just once. The chain has TRBV20-1 and TRBJ2-7; possibly TRBD1 for D (6 bases). V shed 3 bases and J shed 0 bases, with 12 bases lying between them. The CDR3 is 14 residues long. The germline gives CDR1 DFQATT, CDR2 SNEGSKA (reference sequence). The CDR3 DNA sequence: TGCAGTGCTAGTGAGGGACACCTCTCCTACGAGCAGTACTTC. This encodes CSASEGHLSYEQYF.

The rearrangement uses TRBV4-1 and TRBJ2-1; 10 bases are shared with TRBD1. CDR1 is MGHRA and CDR2 is YSYEKL in the germline V gene. The CDR3 extends over 18 amino acids. The ends lost 0 bases at V and 6 bases at J; junction bases unmatched: 11. The CDR3: CASSQDISRDRGTNEQFF. The CDR3 nucleotides read TGCGCCAGCAGCCAAGATATTAGCCGGGACAGGGGAACCAATGAGCAGTTCTTC.

J is TRBJ2-7 and V is TRBV4-3, with D unclear. Trimming removed 0 bases from V and 2 bases from J, with 17 bases in between. The germline CDR1 and CDR2 sequences are LGHNA and YSLEER. This CDR3 is built from 17 residues. CDR3 bases: TGCGCCAGCAGCCAAGATTTAGCCGGTACTTCTACCTACGAGCAGTACTTC. This sequence encodes CASSQDLAGTSTYEQYF.